This passage covers 8 T cell receptor beta chains from one sample sequenced in a study of identifying expanded T cells in peripheral blood. Sequencing used immunoSEQ multiplex PCR; TCRdb keeps in-frame clones, though not all of them. This sample has more than 75,000 clones; about nine tenths occur once, and the top ten carry around 3.8%. The sequenced material came from blood. The origin of the receptors is a person aged 18 to 70 in good health.

This rearrangement joins TRBV7-7 to TRBJ2-2; D assignment may be TRBD1 or TRBD2 (6 bases each). V lost 5 bases and J 5 bases, leaving 18 bases between the germline ends. The CDR3 extends over 16 amino acids. Looked up from germline, CDR1 is SSHAT and CDR2 is FNYEAQ (reference sequence). The CDR3 protein is CASSQSTGAPTGELFF. CDR3 DNA sequence: TGTGCCAGCAGCCAATCGACGGGGGCACCAACCGGGGAGCTGTTTTTT.

This clone was detected only once. This rearrangement joins TRBV7-2 to TRBJ2-5, with D uncertain. This CDR3 has 14 amino acids. Trimming pared 5 bases from V and 5 bases from J, leaving 15 bases between. The V gene's germline CDR1 is SGHTA and CDR2 FQGNSA. For the CDR3, the DNA is TGTGCCAGCAGCCAATTGACATTCGGGGAGACCCAGTACTTC. This codes for CASSQLTFGETQYF.

V usage is TRBV21-1 and J usage is TRBJ2-7; the DNA was not used to check the table's D call, TRBD2. TRBV21-1 is deemed a pseudogene. The CDR3 is 15 residues long. The CDR3 loop is CASSKGREGEYEQYF. The CDR3 coding sequence is TGTGCCAGCAGCAAAGGGCGGGAGGGAGAGTACGAGCAGTACTTC.

The chain joins TRBV7-2 to TRBJ2-5; D tentatively reads TRBD1 or TRBD2 (7 bases each). Per germline, CDR1 SGHTA and CDR2 FQGNSA. The CDR3 covers 13 residues. Trimming cost V 4 bases and J 7 bases, with 13 bases left between them. The CDR3: CASSSRGEGTQYF. For the CDR3, the DNA is TGTGCCAGCAGCTCCAGGGGGGAGGGGACCCAGTACTTC.

CDR3 residues: CASSLDNSYEQYF. The DNA for the CDR3 is TGCGCCAGCAGCCTAGACAACTCCTACGAGCAGTACTTC. The rearrangement joins TRBV5-1 to TRBJ2-7; D not certain. Germline CDR1 and CDR2: SGHRS and YFSETQ. The CDR3 has 13 amino acids. Deletions cut 4 bases from V and 0 bases from J, with 8 bases between.

Only one count was recorded for this clone. The V and J genes are TRBV7-3 and TRBJ1-1; D unclear. V was clipped by 2 bases and J by 0 bases, with 7 bases between them. In germline, CDR1 is SGHTA, CDR2 FQGTGA. The CDR3 length is 14 residues. The chain's CDR3 is CASSLGRVNTEAFF. CDR3 sequence (DNA): TGTGCCAGCAGCTTAGGGAGGGTGAACACTGAAGCTTTCTTT. Complete variable domain (other parts from reference TRBV7-3 and TRBJ1-1): GAGVSQTPSNKVTEKGKYVELRCDPISGHTALYWYRQSLGQGPEFLIYFQGTGAADDSGLPNDRFFAVRPEGSVSTLKIQRTERGDSAVYLCASSLGRVNTEAFFGQGTRLTVV.

The V gene is TRBV5-1, the J gene TRBJ1-1; D is undetermined. V was trimmed by 7 bases and J by 2 bases, leaving 12 bases between them. The CDR3 runs to 13 residues. Germline CDR1 and CDR2: SGHRS and YFSETQ. CDR3 loop: CASLSEGNTEAFF. Written as DNA, the CDR3 is TGCGCCAGCCTCAGCGAGGGCAACACTGAAGCTTTCTTT.

V gene TRBV5-6 combines with J gene TRBJ1-5; D not certain. This CDR3 is 14 amino acids long. V lost 0 bases and J lost 5, with 9 bases in between. Per germline, CDR1 SGHDT and CDR2 YYEEEE. The CDR3 loop reads CASSLAPGDQPQHF. CDR3 DNA: TGTGCCAGCAGCTTGGCTCCCGGGGATCAGCCCCAGCATTTT.